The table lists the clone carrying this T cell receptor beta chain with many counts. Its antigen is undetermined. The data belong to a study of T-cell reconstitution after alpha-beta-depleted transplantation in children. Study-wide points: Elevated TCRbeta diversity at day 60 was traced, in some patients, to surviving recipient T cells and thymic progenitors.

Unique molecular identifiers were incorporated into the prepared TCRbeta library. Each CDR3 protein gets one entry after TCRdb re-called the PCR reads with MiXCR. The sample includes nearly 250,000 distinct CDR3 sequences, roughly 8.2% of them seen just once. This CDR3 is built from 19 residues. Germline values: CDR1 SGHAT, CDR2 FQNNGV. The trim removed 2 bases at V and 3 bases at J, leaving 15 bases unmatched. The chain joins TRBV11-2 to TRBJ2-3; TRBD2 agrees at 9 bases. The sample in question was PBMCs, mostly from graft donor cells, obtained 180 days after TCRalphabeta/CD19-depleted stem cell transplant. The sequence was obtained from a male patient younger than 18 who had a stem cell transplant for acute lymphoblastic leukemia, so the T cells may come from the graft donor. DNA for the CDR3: TGTGCCAGCAGCTTATTTACTCGAACTAGCGGGCCAGTGACAGATACGCAGTATTTT. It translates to CASSLFTRTSGPVTDTQYF.